What follows are 21 T cell receptor beta chains derived from one specimen sequenced in a study of cytomegalovirus exposure and HLA in healthy donors. This PCR relied on a set of 60 Vbeta primers and 13 Jbeta primers. Sequencing was performed with immunoSEQ multiplex PCR; in TCRdb, only in-frame clones are kept and a portion is missing. Of about 190,000 clones listed, 87% are singletons. The sequenced sample was PBMCs. All receptors derive from a young man in good health and CMV-seronegative.

The chain recombines TRBV4-2 with TRBJ1-4, with D tentatively TRBD1 (5 bases). Germline V gene sequence: CDR1 LGHNA, CDR2 YNFKEQ. There are 15 residues in the CDR3. Trimming cost V 0 bases and J 8 bases, with 13 bases left between them. Written as DNA, the CDR3 is TGTGCCAGCAGCCAAGATTTGGGGCCCGTCGAAAAACTGTTTTTT. The encoded protein is CASSQDLGPVEKLFF.

This clone was seen a single time. This chain links TRBV5-5 with TRBJ1-3; a possible D gene is TRBD1 (6 bases). The CDR3 spans 15 residues. Trimming pared 0 bases from V and 3 bases from J, leaving 10 bases between. Germline CDR1 is SGHKS and CDR2 is YYEKEE (reference sequence). The CDR3 loop reads CASSLGTGYGNTIYF. The CDR3 region has the DNA TGTGCCAGCAGCTTGGGAACAGGGTATGGAAACACCATATATTTT.

V is TRBV5-4 and J is TRBJ2-7, with 8 bases matching TRBD1. After removal of 0 bases from V and 12 bases from J, the junction contained 17 bases not matched to a gene. Germline values: CDR1 SGHNT, CDR2 YYREEE (reference sequence). This CDR3 is built from 16 residues. The DNA for the CDR3 is TGTGCCAGCAGCTTGGCCGCTGGACAGGGTTATCAGCAGTGGTACTTC. Translation: CASSLAAGQGYQQWYF.

The V and J genes are TRBV7-9 and TRBJ2-2, with 7 bases aligning to TRBD2. The CDR3 is 16 amino acids. Germline values: CDR1 SEHNR, CDR2 FQNEAQ (reference sequence). The J segment lost 9 bases and the V segment lost 5 bases, leaving 15 bases of the junction unmatched. CDR3 loop: CASSPRGLAEARELFF. The CDR3 coding sequence is TGTGCCAGCAGCCCCAGAGGTCTAGCGGAGGCCCGGGAGCTGTTTTTT.

This clone appeared once. V gene TRBV5-1 combines with J gene TRBJ1-3, with 9 bases lining up with TRBD1. The CDR3 is 15 residues long. V lost 5 bases and J lost 4; bases outside the gene matches: 7. In germline, CDR1 is SGHRS, CDR2 YFSETQ. CDR3 sequence (DNA): TGCGCCAGCAGACCCCCCGGGACAGGGGGAAACACCATATATTTT. Translated, it gives CASRPPGTGGNTIYF.

The chain has TRBV28 and TRBJ1-2; D is perhaps TRBD1 (5 bases). V shed 4 bases and J shed 8 bases, with 17 bases lying between them. The CDR3 has 14 amino acids. Germline V CDR1 and CDR2: MDHEN, SYDVKM. The CDR3 sequence: CASSSPQQGQGYTF. The CDR3 DNA is TGTGCCAGCAGTTCCCCCCAGCAGGGCCAAGGCTACACCTTC.

This clone was picked up a small number of times. The CDR3 protein is CASSPGGGANTGELFF. DNA for the CDR3: TGCGCCAGCAGCCCGGGAGGAGGGGCGAACACCGGGGAGCTGTTTTTT. The rearrangement joins TRBV4-1 to TRBJ2-2, with 7 bases lining up with TRBD2. V lost 4 bases and J lost 0; bases outside the gene matches: 5. Germline lookup yields CDR1 MGHRA and CDR2 YSYEKL. CDR3 length: 16 residues.

This clone was recorded only once. The missing conserved phenylalanine or tryptophan at the end of this CDR3 makes a read error likely. The genes are TRBV7-2 and TRBJ1-1; D gene unclear. V dropped 5 bases and J dropped 1 base, with 14 bases sitting between them. Per the germline V gene, CDR1 is SGHTA and CDR2 is FQGNSA. This CDR3 is 15 amino acids long. The CDR3 is CASSLNRPKNTEAFL. The CDR3, as DNA: TGTGCCAGCAGCCTAAACAGACCTAAGAACACTGAAGCTTTCCTT.

CDR3 amino acids: CASSLGVGQGLVYEQYF. CDR3 DNA sequence: TGTGCCAGCAGCTTGGGGGTGGGACAGGGTTTGGTGTACGAGCAGTACTTC. V usage is TRBV5-4 and J usage is TRBJ2-7; TRBD1 matches at 9 bases. J was trimmed by 4 bases and V by 0 bases; bases with no gene match: 11. Germline assignment: CDR1 SGHNT and CDR2 YYREEE (reference sequence). The CDR3 has 17 amino acids.

Note on this clone: The sample holds other DNA sequences that translate to the same CDR3. The genes are TRBV19 and TRBJ2-7; TRBD2 is a possible D gene (7 bases). Germline V lookup: CDR1 LNHDA, CDR2 SQIVND (reference sequence). V was cut by 6 bases and J by 4 bases, with 22 bases left in between. This CDR3 is 16 amino acids long. For the CDR3, the DNA is TGTGCCAGTAGCTCCTCCGGTGGAGGGGGGGGGTACGAGCAGTACTTC. Translated: CASSSSGGGGGYEQYF.

V usage is TRBV5-6 and J usage is TRBJ1-5; 10 bases line up with TRBD1. V gave up 3 bases and J gave up 4 bases; unmatched junction bases: 13. The length of the CDR3 is 18 residues. The germline V gene has CDR1 SGHDT and CDR2 YYEEEE. The CDR3 bases are TGTGCCAGCAGCTCAATGGGACAGGGGTCCGTAGGGAATCAGCCCCAGCATTTT. It codes for CASSSMGQGSVGNQPQHF. The variable domain in full, completed from reference TRBV5-6 and TRBJ1-5, reads DAGVTQSPTHLIKTRGQQVTLRCSPKSGHDTVSWYQQALGQGPQFIFQYYEEEERQRGNFPDRFSGHQFPNYSSELNVNALLLGDSALYLCASSSMGQGSVGNQPQHFGDGTRLSIL.

The chain carries TRBV6-6 and TRBJ1-5; D is possibly TRBD1 (5 bases). Germline V gene data show CDR1 as MNHNY and CDR2 as SVGAGI (reference sequence). The CDR3 runs to 13 residues. Trimming took off 5 bases at V and 2 bases at J, with 7 bases between the two ends. This CDR3 is CASSQQGNQPQHF. CDR3 DNA: TGTGCCAGCAGTCAACAGGGCAATCAGCCCCAGCATTTT.

With regard to this clone: Other DNA variants within this sample encode the same CDR3. The chain uses TRBV15 and TRBJ2-5, with 9 bases that match TRBD1. CDR1 and CDR2 (germline): LNHNV, YYDKDF (reference sequence). V trimming: 1 base; J trimming: 5 bases; junction bases outside the gene matches: 5. There are 15 residues in the CDR3. The CDR3 DNA reads as TGTGCCACCAGCAGAGCCGGGACAGGGCAGGAGACCCAGTACTTC. It translates to CATSRAGTGQETQYF.

To note about this clone: The junction and the germline gene differ at one end; a read error may be behind it. Other nucleotide sequences in the sample specify the same CDR3. This chain uses TRBV6-6 with TRBJ2-1, with 7 bases matching TRBD1. CDR1 MNHNY and CDR2 SVGAGI come from the germline V gene (reference sequence). The CDR3 is made up of 15 amino acids. The CDR3 sequence: CASVLSGTAYNEQFF. The DNA for the CDR3 is TGCGCCAGTGTCCTCTCCGGGACAGCCTACAATGAGCAGTTCTTC.

The chain is built from TRBV6-1 and TRBJ1-2; weak D call: TRBD1 (5 bases). V was clipped by 1 base and J by 0 bases, with 9 bases between them. CDR3 length: 15 amino acids. Germline V gene sequence: CDR1 MNHNS, CDR2 SASEGT. CDR3 nucleotides: TGTGCCAGCAGTGAAGGGTCAGGGCCTAACTATGGCTACACCTTC. Translation: CASSEGSGPNYGYTF.

This chain connects TRBV18 to TRBJ1-2; no firm D call. CDR1 KGHSH and CDR2 LQKENI come from the germline V gene. The CDR3 extends over 16 amino acids. The V and J ends lost 3 bases and 7 bases respectively, with 21 bases between them. CDR3 residues: CASSPGRGVQVAGYTF. In nucleotides, the CDR3 is TGTGCCAGCTCACCTGGCCGAGGAGTACAAGTGGCTGGCTACACCTTC.

The chain carries TRBV14 and TRBJ2-1, with 11 bases lining up with TRBD2. Germline-derived CDR1 and CDR2 are SGHDN and FVKESK. The CDR3 runs 16 residues. V lost 1 base, J lost 9 bases, and 8 bases stayed unmatched. Here the CDR3 reads CASSQGLAGGHSEQFF. For the CDR3, the DNA is TGTGCCAGCAGCCAAGGATTAGCGGGGGGGCATAGTGAGCAGTTCTTC.

V and J are TRBV27 and TRBJ2-4; 7 nucleotides align to TRBD2. The CDR3 covers 16 residues. V dropped 2 bases and J dropped 8; count of bases not matched to a gene: 12. Per germline, CDR1 MNHEY and CDR2 SMNVEV (reference sequence). Here the CDR3 DNA reads TGTGCCAGCAGTTTAAGCCTTGGGAGGGTCATGGACATTCAGTACTTC. It specifies CASSLSLGRVMDIQYF.

The chain recombines TRBV19 with TRBJ2-3; a possible D gene is TRBD2 (6 bases). The CDR3 runs to 17 residues. Germline CDR1 and CDR2: LNHDA and SQIVND (reference sequence). The V end was cut by 8 bases, the J end by 6 bases, with 27 bases between. The CDR3, as DNA: TGTGCCAGTCGGGGGATAACCGGGACTTGGGCCCAGGATACGCAGTATTTT. This codes for CASRGITGTWAQDTQYF.

The chain carries TRBV19 and TRBJ1-5, with TRBD1 identical over 9 bases. From germline, CDR1 is LNHDA and CDR2 SQIVND (reference sequence). The CDR3 is 17 residues long. The V and J ends lost 7 bases and 4 bases, in that order; junction bases with no gene match: 14. CDR3 amino acids: CASMPANVGTGNQPQHF. Here the CDR3 DNA reads TGTGCCAGTATGCCAGCAAATGTTGGGACAGGGAATCAGCCCCAGCATTTT. The full variable domain, rest sourced from reference TRBV19 and TRBJ1-5, is DGGITQSPKYLFRKEGQNVTLSCEQNLNHDAMYWYRQDPGQGLRLIYYSQIVNDFQKGDIAEGYSVSREKKESFPLTVTSAQKNPTAFYLCASMPANVGTGNQPQHFGDGTRLSIL.

This clone was seen only once. CDR3 nucleotide sequence: TGTGCCAGCAGCCCGAAGCTGGATACGCAGTATTTT. Residues: CASSPKLDTQYF. V gene TRBV7-9 combines with J gene TRBJ2-3, with unresolved D. The CDR3 is 12 amino acids. V was cut by 5 bases and J by 6 bases, with 9 bases left in between. The V gene's germline CDR1 is SEHNR and CDR2 FQNEAQ (reference sequence).